The rows below give T cell receptor beta chains drawn from one sample of a study of T-cell memory formation after mild COVID-19. TCRdb re-called the 5' RACE reads with MiXCR, one entry per CDR3 protein. The data show 470,000 or so distinct CDR3 sequences, about 19% seen once. The material sequenced was PBMCs or a T cell subset sorted from them (not recorded which). The receptors were gathered from an adult woman who had mild COVID-19 (a few samples of this study predate the infection). Cell type and time point are not known. Each CDR3 is given with its conserved first and last residue. D genes are given only for firm matches. Rows may omit the clone size; those that give it use once, few, many or a size class.

size: few
J: TRBJ2-7
V: TRBV27
D: TRBD1
CDR3: CASSPTTGTDYEQYF
DNA: TGTGCCAGCAGTCCCACGACAGGGACAGACTACGAGCAGTACTTC

size: few
J: TRBJ2-4
V: TRBV12-3/TRBV12-4
D: .
CDR3: CASSHGPGAKNIQYF
DNA: TGTGCCAGCAGCCACGGTCCCGGAGCCAAAAACATTCAGTACTTC

size: few
J: TRBJ2-7
V: TRBV24-1
D: TRBD1
CDR3: CATSDPGTGVTYEQYF
DNA: TGTGCCACCAGTGATCCCGGGACAGGGGTGACCTACGAGCAGTACTTC

size: few
J: TRBJ1-6
V: TRBV12-3/TRBV12-4
D: .
CDR3: CASSLGSGNSPLHF
DNA: TGTGCCAGCAGCCTGGGGTCCGGGAATTCACCCCTCCACTTT

size: .
J: TRBJ2-1
V: TRBV6-5
D: TRBD2
CDR3: CASSYSSSGRDEQFF
DNA: TGTGCCAGCAGTTACTCGTCTAGCGGGAGGGATGAGCAGTTCTTC

size: .
J: TRBJ1-5
V: TRBV5-5
D: TRBD1
CDR3: CASSADRGGSNQPQHF
DNA: TGTGCCAGCAGCGCGGACAGGGGAGGGTCAAATCAGCCCCAGCATTTT

size: .
J: TRBJ1-1
V: TRBV28
D: .
CDR3: CASSYAINRAGDTEAFF
DNA: TGTGCCAGCAGCTACGCGATAAACAGGGCCGGAGACACTGAAGCTTTCTTT

size: .
J: TRBJ1-2
V: TRBV4-1
D: TRBD1
CDR3: CASSPGGRNRDGYTF
DNA: TGCGCCAGCAGCCCAGGGGGACGGAACAGGGATGGCTACACCTTC

size: .
J: TRBJ1-2
V: TRBV9
D: TRBD1
CDR3: CASSVRAGTGVDGYTF
DNA: TGTGCCAGCAGCGTGAGGGCCGGGACAGGGGTGGATGGCTACACCTTC

size: few
J: TRBJ1-1
V: TRBV19
D: .
CDR3: CASSREAGGNTEAFF
DNA: TGTGCCAGTAGTCGGGAAGCGGGGGGGAACACTGAAGCTTTCTTT

size: .
J: TRBJ1-2
V: TRBV20-1
D: .
CDR3: CSARTSGYTF
DNA: TGCAGTGCCAGGACAAGCGGCTACACCTTC

size: few
J: TRBJ2-1
V: TRBV4-3
D: TRBD2
CDR3: CASSQRSAGLAASSYNEQFF
DNA: TGCGCCAGCAGCCAAAGGTCCGCGGGGCTAGCGGCCAGCTCCTACAATGAGCAGTTCTTC

size: few
J: TRBJ1-2
V: TRBV12-3/TRBV12-4
D: .
CDR3: CAGSWRSTNYGYTF
DNA: TGTGCCGGCAGTTGGCGGTCCACTAACTATGGCTACACCTTC

size: .
J: TRBJ2-7
V: TRBV27
D: .
CDR3: CASSLSSLNEQYF
DNA: TGTGCCAGCAGTTTATCGTCCCTTAACGAGCAGTACTTC

size: .
J: TRBJ1-6
V: TRBV27
D: TRBD1
CDR3: CASSGGWTGLYNSPLHF
DNA: TGTGCCAGCAGCGGAGGTTGGACAGGGCTCTATAATTCACCCCTCCACTTT

size: .
J: TRBJ2-7
V: TRBV7-6
D: TRBD1
CDR3: CASSLDRGLYEQYF
DNA: TGTGCCAGCAGTCTGGACAGGGGACTCTACGAGCAGTACTTC

size: .
J: TRBJ1-1
V: TRBV5-4
D: TRBD1
CDR3: CASSLMDRSNTEAFF
DNA: TGTGCCAGCAGCTTGATGGACAGGTCAAACACTGAAGCTTTCTTT

size: many
J: TRBJ2-7
V: TRBV7-8
D: .
CDR3: CASSWVRTRGYEQYF
DNA: TGTGCCAGCAGCTGGGTTCGAACCCGGGGTTACGAGCAGTACTTC